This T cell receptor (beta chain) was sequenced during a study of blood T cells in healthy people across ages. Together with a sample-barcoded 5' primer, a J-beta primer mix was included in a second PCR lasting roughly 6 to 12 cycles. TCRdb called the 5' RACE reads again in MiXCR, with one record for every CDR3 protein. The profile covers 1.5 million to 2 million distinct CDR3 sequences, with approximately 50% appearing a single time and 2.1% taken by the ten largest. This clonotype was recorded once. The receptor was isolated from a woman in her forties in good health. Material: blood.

This CDR3 reads CASSLPGTGSRCTF. The CDR3 DNA follows: TGTGCCAGCAGCCTTCCCGGGACAGGGAGTCGCTGCACCTTC. The chain carries TRBV28 and TRBJ1-2, with TRBD1 matching 9 bases. The J segment lost 13 bases and the V segment lost 6 bases, leaving 15 bases of the junction unmatched. Germline V lookup: CDR1 MDHEN, CDR2 SYDVKM. The CDR3 extends over 14 amino acids.